The clone carrying this TCR beta chain was found many times. The CDR3 sequence is 15 residues long. Germline CDR1 is MDHEN and CDR2 is SYDVKM. Unmatched junction bases numbered 3, after V lost 4 bases and J lost 1 base. The record originates from a study of T cells in Graves' hyperthyroidism and ophthalmopathy. In patients aged 18 to 65, hyperthyroidism was newly diagnosed, with duration under 2 months. There were TCR beta CDR3 regions amplified from RNA transcripts. With the HTBI primer set, the TCR CDR3 went through a first round of RT-PCR. TCRdb reanalysed the multiplex PCR reads using MiXCR and keeps one entry per CDR3 protein. The sample contains approximately 410,000 distinct CDR3 sequences, roughly an eighth of which appear only once.

The V call is TRBV28, the J call TRBJ1-1; TRBD1 matches at 10 bases. The sequence was obtained from a woman under 30 with Graves' hyperthyroidism. Input material: blood. CDR3 DNA: TGTGCCAGCAGTTGGGGGACAGGGGAGAACACTGAAGCTTTCTTT. It yields the protein CASSWGTGENTEAFF.